Below, 3 T cell receptor beta chains from the same sample are listed, as sequenced in a study of vaccination effects on CD4 cells after COVID-19. The protocol was immunoSEQ multiplex PCR, while the TCRdb copy is restricted to in-frame clones and leaves out a portion. Of tens of thousands of clones in the sample, roughly 74% were seen once. CD4+ T cell isolation took place after more than eight days of culture. Each participant was given two doses of one vaccine (BNT162b2 or mRNA-1273). These receptors have no known antigen. Source: CD4+ T cells from PBMCs cultured without peptide, taken after COVID-19 vaccination. The source of these receptors is a human donor who received a COVID-19 vaccine.

The V gene is TRBV19, the J gene TRBJ1-5, with D unclear. Germline V gene sequence: CDR1 LNHDA, CDR2 SQIVND (reference sequence). V lost 5 bases and J lost 7, with 18 bases in between. The length of the CDR3 is 15 residues. CDR3 sequence reads: CASSSVPGQDQPQHF. The DNA of the CDR3 is TGTGCCAGTAGTTCCGTACCTGGCCAAGACCAGCCCCAGCATTTT.

This clone was detected only a few times. The chain combines TRBV7-3 with TRBJ1-1; the D is unclear. Germline V gene data show CDR1 as SGHTA and CDR2 as FQGTGA. Trimming took off 1 base at V and 0 bases at J, with 6 bases between the two ends. This CDR3 has 14 amino acids. This CDR3 reads CASSLRGVNTEAFF. The DNA for the CDR3 is TGTGCCAGCAGCTTAAGGGGAGTGAACACTGAAGCTTTCTTT.

The CDR3 protein is CASSYSEAGQETQYF. CDR3 in DNA: TGTGCCAGCAGTTACTCGGAAGCGGGCCAAGAGACCCAGTACTTC. The rearrangement joins TRBV6-5 to TRBJ2-5; perhaps TRBD2 as D (6 bases). Trimming shortened V by 0 bases and J by 1 base, and 9 bases separated the two germline ends. The CDR3 extends over 15 amino acids. Germline assignment: CDR1 MNHEY and CDR2 SVGAGI.